The present T cell receptor beta chain was sequenced within a study of blood T cell repertoires in COVID-19. On the study more broadly: Material from acute and convalescent COVID-19 was sourced from the United States, Italy and Spain.

Germline values: CDR1 LNHNV, CDR2 YYDKDF (reference sequence). The CDR3 extends over 15 amino acids. The trim removed 5 bases at V and 4 bases at J, leaving 7 bases unmatched. Clones were read by immunoSEQ multiplex PCR, and TCRdb kept only the in-frame ones, dropping some. The data show 140,000 to 150,000 clones, around 77% seen once. The receptor was derived from a man aged 50-59 years with active or convalescent COVID-19. Sequencing was performed on peripheral blood. J is TRBJ2-2 and V is TRBV15; 7 bases fit TRBD1. The CDR3 here is CATSRTGAFTGELFF. The DNA for the CDR3 is TGTGCCACCAGCCGGACAGGAGCTTTCACCGGGGAGCTGTTTTTT.